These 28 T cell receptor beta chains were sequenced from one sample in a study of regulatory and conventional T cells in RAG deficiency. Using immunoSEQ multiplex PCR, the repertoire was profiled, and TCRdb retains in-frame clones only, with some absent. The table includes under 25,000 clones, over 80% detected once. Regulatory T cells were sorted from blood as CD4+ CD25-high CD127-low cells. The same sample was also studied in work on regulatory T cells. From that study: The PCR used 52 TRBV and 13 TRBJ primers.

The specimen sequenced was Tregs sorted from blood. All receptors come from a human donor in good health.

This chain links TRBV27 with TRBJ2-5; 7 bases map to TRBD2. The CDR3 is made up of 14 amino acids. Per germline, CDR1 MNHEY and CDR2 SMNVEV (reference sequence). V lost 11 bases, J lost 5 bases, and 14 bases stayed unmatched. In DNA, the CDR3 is TGTGCCTCGCTACGGGCGGCGGGAGATGAGACCCAGTACTTC. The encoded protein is CASLRAAGDETQYF.

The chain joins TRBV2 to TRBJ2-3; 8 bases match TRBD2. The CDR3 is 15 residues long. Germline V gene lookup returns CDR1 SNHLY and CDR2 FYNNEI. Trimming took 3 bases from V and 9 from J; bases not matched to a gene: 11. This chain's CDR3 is CASSDRSGSVGTQYF. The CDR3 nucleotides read TGTGCCAGCAGTGATAGAAGCGGGAGCGTTGGAACGCAGTATTTT.

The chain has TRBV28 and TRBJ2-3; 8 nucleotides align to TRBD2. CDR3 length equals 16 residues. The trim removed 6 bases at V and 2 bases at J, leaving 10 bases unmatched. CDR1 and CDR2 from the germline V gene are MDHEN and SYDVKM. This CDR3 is CASSPGGGRYTDTQYF. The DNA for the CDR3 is TGTGCCAGCAGCCCGGGGGGCGGGAGGTACACAGATACGCAGTATTTT.

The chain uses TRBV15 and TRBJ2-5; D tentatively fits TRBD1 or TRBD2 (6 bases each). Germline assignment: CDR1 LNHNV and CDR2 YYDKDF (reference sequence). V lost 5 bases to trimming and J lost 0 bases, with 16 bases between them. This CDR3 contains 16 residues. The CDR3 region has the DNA TGTGCCACCAGCCGCCCGGCTCGGGGGCACCAAGAGACCCAGTACTTC. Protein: CATSRPARGHQETQYF.

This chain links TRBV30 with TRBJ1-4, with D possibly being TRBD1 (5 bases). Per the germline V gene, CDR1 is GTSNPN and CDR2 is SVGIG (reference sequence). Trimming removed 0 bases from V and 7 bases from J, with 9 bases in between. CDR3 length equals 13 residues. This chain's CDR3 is CAWSVGGSEKLFF. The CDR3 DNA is TGTGCCTGGAGTGTCGGGGGAAGTGAAAAACTGTTTTTT.

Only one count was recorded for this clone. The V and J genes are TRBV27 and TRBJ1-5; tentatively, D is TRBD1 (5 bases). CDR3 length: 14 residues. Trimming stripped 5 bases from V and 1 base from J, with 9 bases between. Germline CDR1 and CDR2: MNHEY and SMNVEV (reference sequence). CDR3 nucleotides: TGTGCCAGCAGTAACCACAGGAGCAATCAGCCCCAGCATTTT. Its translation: CASSNHRSNQPQHF.

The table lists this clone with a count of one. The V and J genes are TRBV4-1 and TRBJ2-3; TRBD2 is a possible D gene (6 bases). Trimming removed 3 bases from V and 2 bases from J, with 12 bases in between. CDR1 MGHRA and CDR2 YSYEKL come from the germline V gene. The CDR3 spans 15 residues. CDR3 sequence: CASSHRTTLTDTQYF. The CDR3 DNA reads TGCGCCAGCAGCCATCGGACTACACTCACAGATACGCAGTATTTT.

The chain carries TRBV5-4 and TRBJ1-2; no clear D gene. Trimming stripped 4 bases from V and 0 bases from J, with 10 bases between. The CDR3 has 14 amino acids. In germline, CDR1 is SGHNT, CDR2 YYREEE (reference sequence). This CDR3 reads CASSAGFANYGYTF. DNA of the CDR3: TGTGCCAGCAGCGCGGGATTCGCTAACTATGGCTACACCTTC.

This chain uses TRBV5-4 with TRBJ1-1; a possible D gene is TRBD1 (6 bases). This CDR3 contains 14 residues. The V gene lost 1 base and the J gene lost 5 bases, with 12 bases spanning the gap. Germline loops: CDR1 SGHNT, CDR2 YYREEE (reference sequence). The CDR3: CASSLPGEMTEAFF. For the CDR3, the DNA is TGTGCCAGCAGCTTGCCAGGGGAAATGACTGAAGCTTTCTTT.

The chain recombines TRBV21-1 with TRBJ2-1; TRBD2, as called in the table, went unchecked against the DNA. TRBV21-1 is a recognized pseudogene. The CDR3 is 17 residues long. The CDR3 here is CASSKGWCLAVDNEQFF. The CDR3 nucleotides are TGTGCCAGCAGCAAAGGGTGGTGTCTAGCGGTGGACAATGAGCAGTTCTTC.

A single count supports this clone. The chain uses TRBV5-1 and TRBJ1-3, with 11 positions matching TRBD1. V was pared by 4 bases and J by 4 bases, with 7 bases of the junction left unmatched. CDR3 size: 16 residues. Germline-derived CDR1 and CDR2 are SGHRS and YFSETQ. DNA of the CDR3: TGCGCCAGCAGCCGTGGACAGGGGGCGAGCGGAAACACCATATATTTT. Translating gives CASSRGQGASGNTIYF.

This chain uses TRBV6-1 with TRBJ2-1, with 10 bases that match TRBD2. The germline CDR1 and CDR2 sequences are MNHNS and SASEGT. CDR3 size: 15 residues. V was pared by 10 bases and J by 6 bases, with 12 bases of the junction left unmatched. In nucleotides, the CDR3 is TGTGCCACGTCCTCAGCGGGAGGGCCTCGCAATGAGCAGTTCTTC. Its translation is CATSSAGGPRNEQFF.

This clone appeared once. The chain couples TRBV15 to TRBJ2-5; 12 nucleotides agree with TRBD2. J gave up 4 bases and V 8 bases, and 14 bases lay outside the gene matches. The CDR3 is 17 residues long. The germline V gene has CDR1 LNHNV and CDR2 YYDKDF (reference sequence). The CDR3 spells CATSSGGAGSLVETQYF. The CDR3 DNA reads TGTGCCACCTCTAGCGGGGGGGCCGGTTCGTTAGTAGAGACCCAGTACTTC.

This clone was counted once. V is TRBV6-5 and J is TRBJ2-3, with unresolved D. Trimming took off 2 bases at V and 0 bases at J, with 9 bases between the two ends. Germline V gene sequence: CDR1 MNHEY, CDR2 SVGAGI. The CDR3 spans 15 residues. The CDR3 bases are TGTGCCAGCAGTTACGGGCGGTCTAGCACAGATACGCAGTATTTT. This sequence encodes CASSYGRSSTDTQYF.

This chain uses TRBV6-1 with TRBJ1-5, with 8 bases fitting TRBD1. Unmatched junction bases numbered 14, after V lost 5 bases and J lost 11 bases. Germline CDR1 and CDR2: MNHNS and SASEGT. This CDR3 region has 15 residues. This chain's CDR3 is CASSTGGTRGWSQHF. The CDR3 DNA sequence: TGTGCCAGCAGTACAGGGGGGACGAGGGGATGGTCCCAGCATTTT.

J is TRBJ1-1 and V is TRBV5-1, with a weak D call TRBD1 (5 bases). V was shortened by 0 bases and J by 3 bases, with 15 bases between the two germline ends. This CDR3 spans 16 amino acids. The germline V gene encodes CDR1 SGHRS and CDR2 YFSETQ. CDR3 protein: CASSLDLRGRYTEAFF. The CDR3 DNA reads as TGCGCCAGCAGCTTGGACCTTCGGGGGAGGTACACTGAAGCTTTCTTT.

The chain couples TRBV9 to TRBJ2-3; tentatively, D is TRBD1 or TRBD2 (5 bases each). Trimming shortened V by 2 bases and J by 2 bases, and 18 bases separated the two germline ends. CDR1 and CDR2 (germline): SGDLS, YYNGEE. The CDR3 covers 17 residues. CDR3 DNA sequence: TGTGCCAGCAGCGTTTCCGGGACCCAACGACTCACAGATACGCAGTATTTT. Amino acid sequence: CASSVSGTQRLTDTQYF.

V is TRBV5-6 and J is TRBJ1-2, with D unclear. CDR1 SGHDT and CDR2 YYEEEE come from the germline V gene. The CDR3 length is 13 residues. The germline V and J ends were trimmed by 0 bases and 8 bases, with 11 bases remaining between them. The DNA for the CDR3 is TGTGCCAGCAGCTTGGCCATGAGCAGCGGCTACACCTTC. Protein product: CASSLAMSSGYTF.

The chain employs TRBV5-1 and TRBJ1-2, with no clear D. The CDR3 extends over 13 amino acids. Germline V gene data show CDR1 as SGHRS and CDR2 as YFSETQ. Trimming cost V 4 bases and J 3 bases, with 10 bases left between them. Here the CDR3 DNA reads TGCGCCAGCAGCCTTAACGGGGACTATGGCTACACCTTC. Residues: CASSLNGDYGYTF.

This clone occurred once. The DNA for the CDR3 is TGTGCCAGCAGTTACTCGACGGGCGGGGGCACCTACGAGCAGTACTTC. This sequence encodes CASSYSTGGGTYEQYF. The rearrangement links TRBV6-5 to TRBJ2-7; D is possibly TRBD2 (7 bases). V gave up 0 bases and J gave up 2 bases, with 14 bases separating them. The CDR3 is 16 amino acids. CDR1 and CDR2 (germline): MNHEY, SVGAGI.

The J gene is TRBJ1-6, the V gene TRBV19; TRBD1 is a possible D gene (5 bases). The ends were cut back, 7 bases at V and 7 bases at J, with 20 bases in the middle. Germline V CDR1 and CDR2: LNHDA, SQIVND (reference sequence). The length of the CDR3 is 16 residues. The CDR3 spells CASNGESRAPNSPLHF. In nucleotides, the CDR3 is TGTGCCAGTAATGGAGAATCCAGGGCCCCCAATTCACCCCTCCACTTT. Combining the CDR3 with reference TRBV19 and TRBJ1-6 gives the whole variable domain DGGITQSPKYLFRKEGQNVTLSCEQNLNHDAMYWYRQDPGQGLRLIYYSQIVNDFQKGDIAEGYSVSREKKESFPLTVTSAQKNPTAFYLCASNGESRAPNSPLHFGNGTRLTVT.

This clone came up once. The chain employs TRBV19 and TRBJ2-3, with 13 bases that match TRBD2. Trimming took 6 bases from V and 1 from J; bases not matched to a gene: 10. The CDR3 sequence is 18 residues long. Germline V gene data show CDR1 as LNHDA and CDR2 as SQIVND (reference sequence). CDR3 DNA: TGTGCCAGTAGCCGAACTAGCGGGGGGGCCCGGGGCACAGATACGCAGTATTTT. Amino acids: CASSRTSGGARGTDTQYF. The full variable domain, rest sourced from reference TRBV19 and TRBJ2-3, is DGGITQSPKYLFRKEGQNVTLSCEQNLNHDAMYWYRQDPGQGLRLIYYSQIVNDFQKGDIAEGYSVSREKKESFPLTVTSAQKNPTAFYLCASSRTSGGARGTDTQYFGPGTRLTVL.

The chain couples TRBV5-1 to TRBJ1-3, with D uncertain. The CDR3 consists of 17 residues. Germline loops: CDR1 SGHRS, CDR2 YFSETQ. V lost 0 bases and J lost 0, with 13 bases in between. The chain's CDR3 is CASSLASSTVSGNTIYF. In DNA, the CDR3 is TGCGCCAGCAGCTTGGCTTCATCTACGGTCTCTGGAAACACCATATATTTT.

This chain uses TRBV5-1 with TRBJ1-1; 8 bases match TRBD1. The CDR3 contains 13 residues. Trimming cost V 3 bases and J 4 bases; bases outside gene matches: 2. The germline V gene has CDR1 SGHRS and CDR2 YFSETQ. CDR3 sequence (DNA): TGCGCCAGCAGCTATACAGGGGGCACTGAAGCTTTCTTT. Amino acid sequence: CASSYTGGTEAFF.

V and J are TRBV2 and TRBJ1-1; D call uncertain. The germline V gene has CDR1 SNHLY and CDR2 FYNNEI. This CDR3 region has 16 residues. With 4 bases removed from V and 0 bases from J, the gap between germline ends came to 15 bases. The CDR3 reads CASSATDPRMNTEAFF. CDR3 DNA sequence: TGTGCCAGCAGTGCGACGGATCCAAGGATGAACACTGAAGCTTTCTTT.

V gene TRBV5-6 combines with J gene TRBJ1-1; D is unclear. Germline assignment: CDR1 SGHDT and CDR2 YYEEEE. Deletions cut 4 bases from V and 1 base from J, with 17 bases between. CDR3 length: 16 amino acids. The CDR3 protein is CASSPRGVGSNTEAFF. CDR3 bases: TGTGCCAGCAGCCCCCGCGGTGTAGGATCGAACACTGAAGCTTTCTTT.

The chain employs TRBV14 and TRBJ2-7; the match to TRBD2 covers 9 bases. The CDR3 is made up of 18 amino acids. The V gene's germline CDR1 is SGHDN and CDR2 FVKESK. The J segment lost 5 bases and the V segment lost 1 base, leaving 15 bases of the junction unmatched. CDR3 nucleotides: TGTGCCAGCAGCCAAGCTCGTCTAGCGGGAATAAAGGTCCACGAGCAGTACTTC. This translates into CASSQARLAGIKVHEQYF.

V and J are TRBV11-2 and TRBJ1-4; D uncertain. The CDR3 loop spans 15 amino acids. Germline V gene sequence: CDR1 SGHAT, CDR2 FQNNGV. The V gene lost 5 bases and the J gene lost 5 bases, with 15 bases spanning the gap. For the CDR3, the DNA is TGTGCCAGCAGCCTCGGACGGAGCAAAAATGAAAAACTGTTTTTT. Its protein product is CASSLGRSKNEKLFF.